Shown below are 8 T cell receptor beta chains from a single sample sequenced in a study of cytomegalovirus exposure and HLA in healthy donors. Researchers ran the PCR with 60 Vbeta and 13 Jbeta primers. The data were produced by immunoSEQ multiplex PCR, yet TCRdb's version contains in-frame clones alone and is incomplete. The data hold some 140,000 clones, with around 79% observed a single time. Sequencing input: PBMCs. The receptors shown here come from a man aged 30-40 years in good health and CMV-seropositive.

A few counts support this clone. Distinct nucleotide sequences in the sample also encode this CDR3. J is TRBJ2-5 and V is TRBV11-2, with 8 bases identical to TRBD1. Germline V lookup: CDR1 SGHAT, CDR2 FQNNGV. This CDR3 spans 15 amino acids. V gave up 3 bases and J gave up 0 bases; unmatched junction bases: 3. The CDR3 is CASSLGDRYQETQYF. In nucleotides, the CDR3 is TGTGCCAGCAGCTTGGGGGACAGGTACCAAGAGACCCAGTACTTC.

The DNA of the CDR3 is TGTGCCAGCAGCTTATCGAGCGGGGGATGGTACAATGAGCAGTTCTTC. This gives the protein CASSLSSGGWYNEQFF. The V call is TRBV13, the J call TRBJ2-1; TRBD2 matches at 8 bases. Unmatched junction bases numbered 7, after V lost 2 bases and J lost 4 bases. The CDR3 extends over 16 amino acids. The V gene's germline CDR1 is PRHDT and CDR2 FYEKMQ (reference sequence).

CDR3 sequence reads: CASSVGPYEQYF. For the CDR3, the DNA is TGTGCCAGCAGTGTGGGGCCCTACGAGCAGTACTTC. The rearrangement uses TRBV2 and TRBJ2-7; tentatively, D is TRBD1 (5 bases). The CDR3 has 12 amino acids. V lost 4 bases and J lost 2, with 6 bases in between. CDR1 is SNHLY, CDR2 FYNNEI, per germline.

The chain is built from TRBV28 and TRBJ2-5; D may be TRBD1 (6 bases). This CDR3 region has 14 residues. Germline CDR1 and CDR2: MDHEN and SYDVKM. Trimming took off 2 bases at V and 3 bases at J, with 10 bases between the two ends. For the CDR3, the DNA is TGTGCCAGCAGTTTACGGGACACTGAAGAGACCCAGTACTTC. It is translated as CASSLRDTEETQYF. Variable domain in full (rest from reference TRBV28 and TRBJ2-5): DVKVTQSSRYLVKRTGEKVFLECVQDMDHENMFWYRQDPGLGLRLIYFSYDVKMKEKGDIPEGYSVSREKKERFSLILESASTNQTSMYLCASSLRDTEETQYFGPGTRLLVL.

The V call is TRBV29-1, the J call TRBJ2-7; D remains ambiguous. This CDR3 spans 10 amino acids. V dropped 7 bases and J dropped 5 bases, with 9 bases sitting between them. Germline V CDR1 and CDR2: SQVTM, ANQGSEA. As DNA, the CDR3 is TGCAGCGCACGGTCCGACGAGCAGTACTTC. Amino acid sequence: CSARSDEQYF.

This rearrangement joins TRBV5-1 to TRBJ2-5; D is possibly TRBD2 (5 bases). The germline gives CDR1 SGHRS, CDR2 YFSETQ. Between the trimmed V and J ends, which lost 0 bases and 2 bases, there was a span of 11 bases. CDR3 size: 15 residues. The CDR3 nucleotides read TGCGCCAGCAGCTTGGCCGGGCGGGCACAAGAGACCCAGTACTTC. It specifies CASSLAGRAQETQYF.

The CDR3 DNA reads TGTGCCAGCAAGACGGCTCGACGGGACACTGAAGCTTTCTTT. As protein: CASKTARRDTEAFF. The rearrangement uses TRBV6-1 and TRBJ1-1; D gene uncertain. V lost 7 bases and J 3 bases, leaving 15 bases between the germline ends. This CDR3 comprises 14 residues. CDR1 is MNHNS, CDR2 SASEGT, per germline.

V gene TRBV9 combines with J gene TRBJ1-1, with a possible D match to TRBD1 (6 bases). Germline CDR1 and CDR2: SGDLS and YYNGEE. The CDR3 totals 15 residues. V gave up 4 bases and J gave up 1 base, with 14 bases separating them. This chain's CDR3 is CASSPRGQRNTEAFF. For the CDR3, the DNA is TGTGCCAGCAGCCCGCGAGGACAGAGGAACACTGAAGCTTTCTTT.